A single TCR beta chain is shown here with its context. From germline, CDR1 is MGHRA and CDR2 YSYEKL. The CDR3 is 14 residues long. Trimming removed 1 base from V and 5 bases from J, with 11 bases in between. Method: immunoSEQ multiplex PCR; TCRdb's copy keeps in-frame clones and lacks some. Counted here are some 2 million clones, around 95% occurring once; the ten biggest clones make up approximately 0.13%. The data stem from a study of shared clonotypes between healthy human individuals. The sample comprised naive CD4+ T cells sorted from blood. Subset: CD45RA+ positively selected. This sequence originates from a man in his late teens or twenties in good health. The chain combines TRBV4-1 with TRBJ1-2, with no clear D. CDR3 region: CASSQGAGVYGYTF. CDR3 nucleotides: TGCGCCAGCAGCCAAGGGGCTGGAGTTTATGGCTACACCTTC.